The 26 T cell receptor beta chains below come from one sample, sequenced in a study of T-cell reconstitution after alpha-beta-depleted transplantation in children. The TCRbeta library incorporated unique molecular identifiers. TCRdb reprocessed the PCR reads via MiXCR and lists one record per CDR3 protein. The sample shows 360,000 or so distinct CDR3 sequences, around 21% of them seen only once. Sequencing was performed on PBMCs from the stem cell graft donor, taken from the stem cell graft. The receptor source for this set is a human donor who donated a stem cell graft to a child with acute myeloid leukemia.

This chain uses TRBV25-1 with TRBJ2-7, with 13 bases aligning to TRBD2. The CDR3 is 16 amino acids. V gave up 4 bases and J gave up 4 bases; unmatched junction bases: 7. The germline gives CDR1 MGHDK, CDR2 SYGVNS. As DNA, the CDR3 is TGTGCCAGCAGTGGGGGACTAGCGGGACCCAAATACGAGCAGTACTTC. It translates to CASSGGLAGPKYEQYF.

This clonotype was seen more than once but under ten times. The chain employs TRBV4-1 and TRBJ1-5, with D perhaps TRBD1 (5 bases). CDR3 size: 15 residues. The ends were cut back, 0 bases at V and 3 bases at J, with 9 bases in the middle. Germline V CDR1 and CDR2: MGHRA, YSYEKL. CDR3 in amino acids: CASSQDSRANQPQHF. The DNA for the CDR3 is TGCGCCAGCAGCCAAGATTCCAGGGCCAATCAGCCCCAGCATTTT.

This clonotype was recorded many times. This chain connects TRBV29-1 to TRBJ2-7; D not resolved. Germline V gene lookup returns CDR1 SQVTM and CDR2 ANQGSEA. V was shortened by 4 bases and J by 4 bases, with 8 bases between the two germline ends. This CDR3 region has 11 residues. The CDR3 region is CSVATEYEQYF. CDR3 nucleotide sequence: TGCAGCGTTGCTACGGAGTACGAGCAGTACTTC.

This clonotype was seen only a few times. This chain links TRBV7-2 with TRBJ2-7, with D unclear. V was clipped by 1 base and J by 3 bases, with 10 bases between them. CDR1 and CDR2 from the germline V gene are SGHTA and FQGNSA. This CDR3 is 14 amino acids long. The CDR3 loop reads CASSLVDGDYEQYF. The CDR3 DNA reads as TGTGCCAGCAGCTTAGTCGACGGAGACTACGAGCAGTACTTC.

This chain uses TRBV20-1 with TRBJ2-7; 8 bases are shared with TRBD2. The germline V gene has CDR1 DFQATT and CDR2 SNEGSKA (reference sequence). This CDR3 contains 12 residues. V dropped 8 bases and J dropped 4; count of bases not matched to a gene: 7. As DNA, the CDR3 is TGCAGTCCGAGGACTAGCAGATACGAGCAGTACTTC. It yields the protein CSPRTSRYEQYF.

This clonotype was seen only a few times. The chain uses TRBV6-6 and TRBJ2-7; D is unclear. CDR1 MNHNY and CDR2 SVGAGI come from the germline V gene (reference sequence). V lost 6 bases to trimming and J lost 6 bases, with 15 bases between them. The CDR3 is 13 residues long. The CDR3 DNA follows: TGTGCCAGCAGCCCCTCGGTCCTCGTCGAGCAGTACTTC. Amino acid sequence: CASSPSVLVEQYF.

This clonotype occurred a few times. The CDR3 DNA sequence: TGTGCCACCTACGAGGGACTAGCGGGATATGAGCAGTTCTTC. As protein: CATYEGLAGYEQFF. The chain joins TRBV2 to TRBJ2-1; 13 positions agree with TRBD2. The CDR3 is 14 residues long. CDR1 is SNHLY, CDR2 FYNNEI, per germline. J was trimmed by 8 bases and V by 10 bases; bases with no gene match: 8. Together with reference TRBV2 and TRBJ2-1, the CDR3 gives the full variable domain: EPEVTQTPSHQVTQMGQEVILRCVPISNHLYFYWYRQILGQKVEFLVSFYNNEISEKSEIFDDQFSVERPDGSNFTLKIRSTKLEDSAMYFCATYEGLAGYEQFFGPGTRLTVL.

This sequence joins TRBV6-1 and TRBJ1-5; the match to TRBD1 covers 7 bases. V shed 5 bases, J shed 4 bases, and the junction held 8 bases outside the gene matches. From germline, CDR1 is MNHNS and CDR2 SASEGT. This CDR3 has 15 amino acids. CDR3 amino acids: CASSPRGQVNQPQHF. The CDR3 nucleotides read TGTGCCAGCAGTCCCCGAGGACAGGTTAATCAGCCCCAGCATTTT.

The CDR3 nucleotides read TGTGCCAGCAACATAGGAGGGCCAGGATTCAATGAGCAGTTCTTC. It is translated as CASNIGGPGFNEQFF. The chain links TRBV28 to TRBJ2-1, with a possible D match to TRBD2 (6 bases). The CDR3 covers 15 residues. The V gene's germline CDR1 is MDHEN and CDR2 SYDVKM. Between the trimmed V and J ends, which lost 7 bases and 6 bases, there was a span of 19 bases.

V and J are TRBV7-9 and TRBJ2-5, with D possibly matching TRBD1 (6 bases). There are 16 residues in the CDR3. Germline V gene sequence: CDR1 SEHNR, CDR2 FQNEAQ (reference sequence). Between the trimmed V and J ends, which lost 5 bases and 2 bases, there was a span of 18 bases. The CDR3 bases are TGTGCCAGCAGCCGCCTCGATCCAGGGGAACAAGAGACCCAGTACTTC. This gives the protein CASSRLDPGEQETQYF.

CDR3 coding DNA: TGTGCCAGCAGTTTATCCCTGGACAGTTCCTACGAGCAGTACTTC. It specifies CASSLSLDSSYEQYF. This chain uses TRBV28 with TRBJ2-7; perhaps TRBD1 as D (6 bases). The CDR3 has 15 residues. V gave up 1 base and J gave up 1 base, with 11 bases separating them. Germline V gives CDR1 MDHEN, CDR2 SYDVKM.

In this sample, this clonotype turned up a few times. This chain connects TRBV4-3 to TRBJ1-1; no firm D call. The CDR3 has 14 amino acids. Germline assignment: CDR1 LGHNA and CDR2 YSLEER. With 1 base removed from V and 2 bases from J, the gap between germline ends came to 8 bases. CDR3 sequence reads: CASSQAAGNTEAFF. The CDR3 DNA sequence: TGCGCCAGCAGCCAAGCGGCAGGAAACACTGAAGCTTTCTTT.

This chain links TRBV28 with TRBJ2-2; a possible D gene is TRBD1 (6 bases). Germline CDR1 is MDHEN and CDR2 is SYDVKM. CDR3 size: 15 residues. The V gene lost 5 bases and the J gene lost 5 bases, with 15 bases spanning the gap. CDR3 in amino acids: CASSEGTSKTGELFF. CDR3 bases: TGTGCCAGCAGTGAGGGGACAAGTAAGACCGGGGAGCTGTTTTTT. The full variable domain, its missing parts supplied by reference TRBV28 and TRBJ2-2, is DVKVTQSSRYLVKRTGEKVFLECVQDMDHENMFWYRQDPGLGLRLIYFSYDVKMKEKGDIPEGYSVSREKKERFSLILESASTNQTSMYLCASSEGTSKTGELFFGEGSRLTVL.

CDR3 coding DNA: TGTGCCAGCAGAAGCAAGACTAGCGGGAGTGATACGCAGTATTTT. Amino acid sequence: CASRSKTSGSDTQYF. The V and J genes are TRBV12-3 or TRBV12-4 and TRBJ2-3; 12 nucleotides line up with TRBD2. The CDR3 has 15 amino acids. V shed 6 bases, J shed 6 bases, and the junction held 7 bases outside the gene matches.

This clonotype came up many times. The chain couples TRBV20-1 to TRBJ2-3; D is unresolved. Germline V gene sequence: CDR1 DFQATT, CDR2 SNEGSKA (reference sequence). The CDR3 contains 13 residues. Between the trimmed V and J ends, which lost 5 bases and 6 bases, there was a span of 15 bases. CDR3 in amino acids: CSARISSMDTQYF. Written as DNA, the CDR3 is TGCAGTGCTCGGATCTCGAGCATGGATACGCAGTATTTT.

The sample holds a few counts of this clonotype. The rearrangement uses TRBV7-2 and TRBJ1-5, with D unclear. Trimming removed 2 bases from V and 8 bases from J, with 13 bases in between. Germline V gives CDR1 SGHTA, CDR2 FQGNSA. The CDR3 extends over 14 amino acids. The CDR3 spells CASSLNAGIEPQHF. CDR3 bases: TGTGCCAGCAGCTTAAACGCTGGGATAGAGCCCCAGCATTTT. Filled out from reference TRBV7-2 and TRBJ1-5, the complete variable domain reads GAGVSQSPSNKVTEKGKDVELRCDPISGHTALYWYRQSLGQGLEFLIYFQGNSAPDKSGLPSDRFSAERTGGSVSTLTIQRTQQEDSAVYLCASSLNAGIEPQHFGDGTRLSIL.

This clonotype was seen a few times. The V and J genes are TRBV28 and TRBJ1-5, with D tentatively TRBD1 (6 bases). This CDR3 has 14 amino acids. The germline gives CDR1 MDHEN, CDR2 SYDVKM. V was pared by 7 bases and J by 6 bases, with 16 bases between. CDR3 nucleotide sequence: TGTGCCAGCAATTACAGGGTTTACACTCAGCCCCAGCATTTT. This sequence encodes CASNYRVYTQPQHF.

The table lists this clonotype with a few counts. The chain links TRBV6-5 to TRBJ2-7, with 7 bases that match TRBD1. V lost 4 bases, J lost 2 bases, and 11 bases stayed unmatched. CDR3 size: 16 residues. Germline CDR1 is MNHEY and CDR2 is SVGAGI. The CDR3 DNA follows: TGTGCCAGCAGTTTGGGACAGCCCATGGGGACCTACGAGCAGTACTTC. Amino acids: CASSLGQPMGTYEQYF.

The gene calls are TRBV25-1 and TRBJ2-7; D is unclear. CDR1 is MGHDK, CDR2 SYGVNS, per germline. CDR3 length equals 12 residues. The germline V and J ends were trimmed by 7 bases and 7 bases, with 14 bases remaining between them. CDR3 amino acids: CASTGQTREQYF. The CDR3 DNA is TGTGCCAGCACCGGCCAAACTCGGGAGCAGTACTTC.

This clonotype was counted between two and nine times. The J gene is TRBJ2-6, the V gene TRBV7-8; D is perhaps TRBD1 or TRBD2 (5 bases each). Trimming pared 1 base from V and 0 bases from J, leaving 10 bases between. This CDR3 spans 17 amino acids. The germline V gene encodes CDR1 SGHVS and CDR2 FQNEAQ. CDR3 amino acids: CASSLGWGSSGANVLTF. The DNA of the CDR3 is TGTGCCAGCAGCTTAGGTTGGGGGAGCTCTGGGGCCAACGTCCTGACTTTC.

This clonotype was seen only a few times. This chain links TRBV12-3 or TRBV12-4 with TRBJ2-2, with D uncertain. V was clipped by 6 bases and J by 4 bases, with 12 bases between them. This CDR3 has 14 amino acids. CDR3 in amino acids: CASSLGLGTGELFF. DNA for the CDR3: TGTGCCAGCAGCCTGGGTCTGGGCACCGGGGAGCTGTTTTTT.

This clonotype has a handful of counts. This rearrangement joins TRBV12-3 or TRBV12-4 to TRBJ2-3, with no clear D. V lost 2 bases to trimming and J lost 0 bases, with 12 bases between them. The CDR3 is 16 residues long. The CDR3 DNA follows: TGTGCCAGCAGTTTATTTTTACGGTCTAGCACAGATACGCAGTATTTT. As protein: CASSLFLRSSTDTQYF.

This clonotype has more than one count but fewer than ten. The V gene is TRBV5-6, the J gene TRBJ2-7; D ambiguous. V lost 3 bases and J lost 2, with 24 bases in between. The CDR3 runs 18 residues. Germline V CDR1 and CDR2: SGHDT, YYEEEE. The CDR3 coding sequence is TGTGCCAGCAGCTCCCCCTTAGGAAGGTCGGGCGCTACCTACGAGCAGTACTTC. Translated, it gives CASSSPLGRSGATYEQYF.

The chain couples TRBV12-3 or TRBV12-4 to TRBJ2-6; 8 positions match TRBD1. This CDR3 has 19 amino acids. V gave up 4 bases and J gave up 0 bases; unmatched junction bases: 11. In DNA form, the CDR3 reads TGTGCCAGCAGTTCCCTCCAGGGGGCTTTGGTCTCTGGGGCCAACGTCCTGACTTTC. Protein product: CASSSLQGALVSGANVLTF.

This sequence joins TRBV5-6 and TRBJ1-2; D not resolved. This CDR3 has 17 amino acids. Germline V gene data show CDR1 as SGHDT and CDR2 as YYEEEE. The ends were cut back, 0 bases at V and 1 base at J, with 16 bases in the middle. CDR3 nucleotide sequence: TGTGCCAGCAGCTTGGCCGTTTCGGGGTTGGATAACTATGGCTACACCTTC. This translates into CASSLAVSGLDNYGYTF.

This clonotype was counted between two and nine times. The rearrangement joins TRBV11-2 to TRBJ2-3, with D perhaps being TRBD1 or TRBD2 (5 bases each). CDR1 is SGHAT and CDR2 is FQNNGV in the germline V gene. This CDR3 spans 16 amino acids. V was clipped by 7 bases and J by 1 base, with 18 bases between them. The CDR3 bases are TGTGCCAGCACTTTTTTAATGAGGGACCGCACAGATACGCAGTATTTT. Its translation: CASTFLMRDRTDTQYF.